This TCR beta chain comes out of a study of radiation and T cells in renal cell carcinoma. Study observations and caveats: Baseline intratumoral clonotype presence is unknown without pretreatment biopsies.

To note about this clone: The antigen remains undetermined.

Described time point: baseline pretreatment blood. Treatment of the sample: 15 Gy SBRT to primary tumor, nephrectomy 4 weeks later. Blood was sampled at baseline, 2 weeks and 4 weeks after SBRT. Libraries were prepared by immunoSEQ multiplex PCR; TCRdb keeps only in-frame clonotypes and omits some of them. The data hold approximately 150,000 clones, with about 88% observed a single time. The receptor comes from a woman aged 70-85 years with renal cell carcinoma. The sequencing used blood, collected from a patient whose treatment included radiotherapy and nephrectomy.

In nucleotides, the CDR3 is TGTGCCAGTTCCGGGACCCCACGGGCGAATGAGCAGTTCTTC. Protein: CASSGTPRANEQFF. The V gene is TRBV28, the J gene TRBJ2-1; either TRBD1 or TRBD2 may fit D (5 bases each). Germline loops: CDR1 MDHEN, CDR2 SYDVKM. Trimming removed 9 bases at V and 7 bases at J, with 19 bases between. The CDR3 loop spans 14 amino acids.